These 15 T cell receptor beta chains were all obtained from the same sample, sequenced in a study of post-analysis software for immune sequencing data. Study-level findings and limits: The study found TRBV5-6, TRBV5-1 and TRBV20-1 among about five TRBV segments more frequent in patients than controls.

Their specific antigens are unknown. The TCR beta cDNA libraries contained unique molecular identifiers. TCRdb redid the calling of the PCR reads with MiXCR, one entry per CDR3 protein. The profile covers hundreds of thousands of distinct CDR3 sequences, with approximately 59% appearing a single time and around 11% taken by the ten largest. The sequenced sample was blood. The receptors derive from a girl aged 2 to 10 with multiple sclerosis.

The chain has TRBV12-3 or TRBV12-4 and TRBJ2-1, with 11 bases aligning to TRBD2. V dropped 5 bases and J dropped 7; count of bases not matched to a gene: 4. The CDR3 totals 14 residues. CDR3 sequence reads: CASSEGLAVNEQFF. The DNA for the CDR3 is TGTGCCAGCAGTGAGGGACTAGCGGTAAATGAGCAGTTCTTC.

This clonotype was recorded only once. V gene TRBV7-2 combines with J gene TRBJ2-7; tentative D call: TRBD2 (6 bases). The end of the DNA aligns better with TRBJ2-5, so the J call may be wrong. The CDR3 is made up of 15 amino acids. Germline assignment: CDR1 SGHTA and CDR2 FQGNSA. CDR3 region: CASSLSSGDLETQYF. Here the CDR3 DNA reads TGTGCCAGCAGCTTATCCTCGGGGGACTTAGAGACCCAGTACTTC.

The chain combines TRBV3-1 with TRBJ1-1; maybe TRBD1 (5 bases). Germline values: CDR1 LGHDT, CDR2 YNNKEL (reference sequence). V lost 1 base and J 2 bases, leaving 11 bases between the germline ends. This CDR3 is built from 15 residues. DNA for the CDR3: TGTGCCAGCAGCCAAGCCGGACATCCCAACACTGAAGCTTTCTTT. As protein: CASSQAGHPNTEAFF. Filled out from reference TRBV3-1 and TRBJ1-1, the complete variable domain reads DTAVSQTPKYLVTQMGNDKSIKCEQNLGHDTMYWYKQDSKKFLKIMFSYNNKELIINETVPNRFSPKSPDKAHLNLHINSLELGDSAVYFCASSQAGHPNTEAFFGQGTRLTVV.

This clonotype was observed a few times. The chain is built from TRBV7-2 and TRBJ2-3; 8 positions match TRBD2. V lost 3 bases, J lost 0 bases, and 8 bases stayed unmatched. This CDR3 has 17 residues. CDR1 is SGHTA, CDR2 FQGNSA, per germline. The CDR3: CASSFLLAEISTDTQYF. The CDR3 bases are TGTGCCAGCAGCTTTTTACTAGCGGAAATTAGCACAGATACGCAGTATTTT.

This clonotype was recorded a few times. The J gene is TRBJ1-1, the V gene TRBV4-3; the D gene is possibly TRBD1 (6 bases). The V end was cut by 0 bases, the J end by 1 base, with 15 bases between. Germline V gives CDR1 LGHNA, CDR2 YSLEER. CDR3 length equals 17 residues. The CDR3 DNA sequence: TGCGCCAGCAGCCAAGACATCCCGAGGGGGGAGAACACTGAAGCTTTCTTT. Translated, it gives CASSQDIPRGENTEAFF.

The J gene is TRBJ1-4, the V gene TRBV29-1; D remains unclear. The ends were cut back, 6 bases at V and 4 bases at J, with 12 bases in the middle. Germline CDR1 SQVTM, CDR2 ANQGSEA. The CDR3 runs to 13 residues. The DNA for the CDR3 is TGCAGCGTGAGCGAAGTTGGTAATGAAAAACTGTTTTTT. Amino acid sequence: CSVSEVGNEKLFF.

This chain uses TRBV29-1 with TRBJ2-3; TRBD1 matches 7 bases. CDR1 and CDR2 from the germline V gene are SQVTM and ANQGSEA. V trimming: 7 bases; J trimming: 6 bases; junction bases outside the gene matches: 7. The CDR3 loop spans 12 amino acids. The CDR3 spells CSGTKGADTQYF. CDR3 sequence (DNA): TGCAGCGGCACCAAGGGGGCGGATACGCAGTATTTT.

The chain couples TRBV12-5 to TRBJ2-3, with TRBD2 matching over 9 bases. CDR3 length: 19 amino acids. Per the germline V gene, CDR1 is LGHNT and CDR2 is FRNRAP. V lost 0 bases to trimming and J lost 5 bases; unmatched junction nucleotides: 15. The DNA for the CDR3 is TGTGCTAGTGGTTTGGTAAGACAAGGGTTAGCGGGAGTAAAAGATACGCAGTATTTT. It translates to CASGLVRQGLAGVKDTQYF.

This rearrangement joins TRBV10-3 to TRBJ1-2; TRBD1 might be the D (5 bases). The CDR3 is 14 amino acids. Germline values: CDR1 ENHRY, CDR2 SYGVKD. V lost 4 bases and J 3 bases, leaving 12 bases between the germline ends. The CDR3 sequence: CAISGLAGDYGYTF. CDR3 nucleotide sequence: TGTGCCATCAGTGGGTTGGCGGGGGACTATGGCTACACCTTC.

The rearrangement links TRBV15 to TRBJ1-5; 11 positions agree with TRBD1. There are 15 residues in the CDR3. The germline gives CDR1 LNHNV, CDR2 YYDKDF (reference sequence). J lost 7 bases, V lost 5 bases, and 7 bases had no gene match. CDR3 sequence: CATSLDRGREQPQHF. DNA for the CDR3: TGTGCCACCAGCTTGGACAGGGGGCGAGAGCAGCCCCAGCATTTT.

The chain couples TRBV27 to TRBJ2-5; TRBD2 is a possible D gene (6 bases). In germline, CDR1 is MNHEY, CDR2 SMNVEV (reference sequence). V was pared by 6 bases and J by 0 bases, with 23 bases between. The CDR3 is 18 amino acids. Here the CDR3 reads CASSLAATSLLYQETQYF. CDR3 in DNA: TGTGCCAGCAGCTTAGCGGCAACTTCTTTACTGTACCAAGAGACCCAGTACTTC.

The V gene is TRBV12-3 or TRBV12-4, the J gene TRBJ1-1; no clear D. V shed 6 bases and J shed 1 base, with 9 bases lying between them. This CDR3 has 13 amino acids. The CDR3 here is CASRRTENTEAFF. Written as DNA, the CDR3 is TGTGCCAGCAGACGGACGGAGAACACTGAAGCTTTCTTT.

This clonotype was counted a few times. The chain joins TRBV5-1 to TRBJ1-1, with D possibly being TRBD1 (6 bases). Germline CDR1 and CDR2: SGHRS and YFSETQ. Trimming took 4 bases from V and 5 from J, leaving 12 bases between them. CDR3 length: 13 residues. CDR3 sequence: CASSDYQGTEAFF. CDR3 bases: TGCGCCAGCAGCGATTACCAGGGGACTGAAGCTTTCTTT.

A word on this clonotype: Relative to the germline gene, one junction end is altered; a read error may explain this. V and J are TRBV6-5 and TRBJ2-3; the D is unclear. The CDR3 covers 14 residues. Looked up from germline, CDR1 is MNHEY and CDR2 is SVGAGI. CDR3 protein: CASRYSGRSDTQYF. The CDR3 region has the DNA TGTGCCAGCAGGTACTCTGGCCGATCAGATACGCAGTATTTT.

This chain uses TRBV5-1 with TRBJ2-3; TRBD1 might be the D (5 bases). The V end lost 4 bases, the J end lost 2 bases, and 17 bases lay between the germline ends. The CDR3 extends over 16 amino acids. Per the germline V gene, CDR1 is SGHRS and CDR2 is YFSETQ. CDR3 DNA: TGCGCCAGCAGCATCGGACAACTTGGGGCCACAGATACGCAGTATTTT. Protein: CASSIGQLGATDTQYF. Full variable domain (remainder filled in from reference TRBV5-1 and TRBJ2-3): KAGVTQTPRYLIKTRGQQVTLSCSPISGHRSVSWYQQTPGQGLQFLFEYFSETQRNKGNFPGRFSGRQFSNSRSEMNVSTLELGDSALYLCASSIGQLGATDTQYFGPGTRLTVL.